Reported below is one T cell receptor (beta chain). The data stem from a study of blood T cell repertoires in COVID-19. This CDR3 comprises 11 residues. Between the trimmed V and J ends, which lost 4 bases and 16 bases, there was a span of 14 bases. Germline CDR1 MNHNY, CDR2 SVGAGI (reference sequence). TCRdb's copy holds only in-frame clones and misses some; the assay was immunoSEQ multiplex PCR. Of about 58,000 clones in the sample, over 75% were seen once. The V gene is TRBV6-6, the J gene TRBJ2-1; D is undetermined. The receptor was isolated from a woman in her sixties with active COVID-19. Source material: peripheral blood. The CDR3 DNA reads as TGTGCCAGCAGTTTGAACAGTGAAGGATTCTTC. This gives the protein CASSLNSEGFF.